This T cell receptor (beta chain) was recorded in a study of cytomegalovirus exposure and HLA in healthy donors (dated by TCRdb to 2015 to 2018). Notes on the research overall: In an earlier analysis of fewer than 750 of the donors, 250 to 350 Gb of sequence data and 120 million or so unique TCR beta sequences from 150 million to 200 million T cells were reported. To predict cytomegalovirus infection status, the study combined high-throughput TCR immunosequencing, statistical association of individual TCRs with disease status, and machine learning. A later analysis re-analyzed previously published TCR beta repertoires from 550 to 700 donors and added high-resolution HLA genotyping to study TCR occurrence patterns. An early release covering around 630 HLA-typed donors comprised approximately 290 gigabases of sequencing data and around 86 million unique TCR sequences. The study aimed to test whether signatures of past pathogen exposure could be identified by cataloging public T cell receptors. Four or five DR-DQ haplotypes were handled as single units for association and clustering because linkage in the cohort was strong. To decide whether each TCR beta V gene segment behaved as functional or pseudogenic, an earlier analysis of approximately 600 of the donors relied on high-throughput TCR beta sequencing. HLA typing covered class I and class II loci at four-digit resolution. The study profiled the T cell repertoires of hundreds of subjects by immunosequencing and related them to cytomegalovirus serostatus. Donor age, sex, ethnicity and CMV serostatus were collected together with the repertoire data. All discovery cohort repertoires had been generated on a single sequencing platform. Across approximately 420 genotyped donors of the cohort, an average of about 250,000 unique TCR beta nucleotide sequences per donor were sequenced, and about a sixth of those sequences were non-productive. A later genetic analysis took genome-wide SNP genotypes for about three fifths of the roughly 700 donors and used that subset as a discovery cohort. The genetic ancestry cluster associated with self-reported Caucasian donors included 81% of the 398 genotyped donors. A separate validation cohort of roughly 110 different subjects was used in addition to the roughly 620-subject first cohort. The later analysis used no new phenotypic data to find candidate immune exposures, relying instead on TCR beta sequences and their occurrence across donors. Typing coverage varied by locus: about 629-630 donors for A, B, C, DRB1 and DQB1; roughly 520 for DQA1; over 600 for DPA1; approximately 490 for DPB1. General findings and caveats noted by the study authors: A later analysis associated around 16,000 TCR beta sequences with specific HLA alleles at a false discovery rate of 0.05. When HLA alleles, especially DR and DQ, strongly co-occurred, attributing TCR associations to individual alleles was difficult. In a later analysis, TCR association rates were found to vary across HLA loci, with the most associated TCRs seen for DRB1 alleles and the fewest for HLA-C alleles. Because counts were too low, about 15 rarely observed V segments, including chromosome 9 orphons, were left out of the earlier analysis of approximately 500 of the donors. A later genetic analysis associated a missense DCLRE1C variant with V-gene and J-gene trimming of TCR beta chains, and an independent cohort replicated the association. A few of the identified cytomegalovirus-associated TCR beta chains were confirmed in vitro to be specific for cytomegalovirus antigens. A further reported finding was that TCR beta sequences accurately predicted the HLA-A and HLA-B alleles for most subjects in the first cohort. Most TCR sequences were observed very rarely across donors, whereas some public TCRs were present in many individuals. For the cohort, immune exposure information was limited to CMV serostatus. In both the original and validation cohorts, the classifier was reported to diagnose cytomegalovirus status with high specificity and sensitivity. This cohort had only TCR beta chains sequenced, and the lack of alpha or paired-chain data limited which features could be detected. A total of roughly 160 TCR beta chains were listed by the study as associated with cytomegalovirus. A cluster of highly shared sequence variants was judged likely to be a technical artifact of the sequencing pipeline. Compared with the approximately 700-donor mean, donors in an Asian-associated ancestry cluster had fewer N-insertions in productive TCRs, according to a later genetic analysis. Because some donors lacked HLA typing at each locus, the association tests relied only on the typed subset. The authors suggested that the approach could potentially be extended to other disease states and immunological phenotypes. Most CMV-associated TCR beta chains appeared to be HLA-restricted in a later analysis, and the HLA associations seemed to be driven largely by CMV exposure. In a later analysis, HLA-associated TCR beta chains were found to be more clonally expanded and to have lower generation probabilities than equally common non-associated chains. According to a later analysis, parvovirus B19, influenza, CMV and Epstein-Barr virus appeared linked to several top co-occurrence clusters. Linkage disequilibrium might explain the correlated functional status among segregating V segments, but an unknown experimental factor could not be excluded. Broadly in line with IMGT annotations, most TCR beta V segments showed up in productive rearrangements about 90% or about 30% of the time in an earlier analysis of approximately 640 of the donors. Sequencing depth was assumed to be roughly uniform across donors in the presence/absence analyses, though that assumption may not hold. Some IMGT-functional V segments, including TRBV6-2 and TRBV6-3, could not be distinguished by the 87-base-pair reads and were therefore excluded.

The cohort was made up of hundreds of healthy bone marrow donors. At the time of sampling, all cohort members were nominally healthy, though unrecorded immune exposures were likely present. The donor tested CMV seronegative, placing the donor among the 350 or so seronegative members of the cohort. Every donor gave a peripheral blood sample, and the peripheral blood mononuclear cells from that sample were used for TCR beta sequencing. The Qiagen DNeasy Blood Extraction Kit was used to extract genomic DNA from the blood cell samples. Comments on this clone: The antigen it binds to is not known. Per-base quality was not reported, and no clone a single base away is much larger than it.

Its CDR3 holds 14 amino acids, cysteine through phenylalanine. The retained sequence is limited to the CDR3, 42 bases, with the frame set at the first base. Based on the germline V gene, the CDR1 and CDR2 sequences are SQVTM and ANQGSEA. Trimming takes 8 bases off V and 5 bases off J; junction bases not matched to a gene: 12. The library was prepared using the immunoSEQ multiplex PCR assay. The multiplex PCR relied on a mix of 60 forward primers for TCR Vbeta segments and 13 reverse primers for TCR Jbeta segments. A multiplex PCR assay on genomic DNA amplified the CDR3 region of rearranged TCR beta genes. Amplified TCR beta libraries were sequenced as 87-base-pair reads on the Illumina HiSeq System. On the study's bioinformatics: A later analysis tallied 80 million to 95 million unique TCR beta chains across the 660 or so repertoires, and approximately 12 million of those chains were shared by two or more donors. Raw reads were error-corrected and collapsed into unique sequences by a nearest-neighbor algorithm in which closely related sequences were merged to remove PCR and sequencing errors. To assign V, D and J gene segments, CDR3 sequences were aligned to IMGT reference sequences. For a sequence to be retained, a match of at least six nucleotides was required to both a V gene segment and a J gene segment. A rearrangement counted as productive if the CDR3 had no stop codons and remained in frame with V and J, and every other rearrangement counted as non-productive. CDR3 was defined by IMGT convention, running from the second conserved V-encoded cysteine to the conserved J-encoded phenylalanine. The earlier analysis of 500 to 650 of the donors excluded any sequence lacking an unambiguous match to a single V gene segment. An earlier analysis of about 590 of the donors classified V segments as functional when productive rearrangements were above 56.7% and as segregating when the standard deviation between donors was above 5%. To diagnose cytomegalovirus status from the catalog of TCR beta chain sequences, a statistical classification framework was built. A later analysis assigned V and J genes by comparing TCR nucleotide sequences with IMGT/GENE-DB human TR gene sequences. The TCRdist pipeline was used in a later analysis to assign CDR3 sequences and most-parsimonious VDJ recombination scenarios. In a later analysis, each TCR beta chain was defined by its CDR3 amino acid sequence together with its V-gene family, and reads without a unique V-gene family were excluded. As a way to deal with suspected cross-contamination and a sequencing artifact, a later analysis dropped hundreds of nucleotide sequences that were highly shared and had low generation probability. A later analysis calculated a clonal expansion index for each public chain from normalized within-repertoire ranks of inferred template counts. A later analysis computed generation probabilities with a VDJ recombination model fitted to out-of-frame rearrangements, and checked the results against IGoR. In a later analysis, TCR-TCR, TCR-HLA and TCR-CMV co-occurrence was scored with hypergeometric tests, and a repertoire-size bias correction was applied to TCR pairs. In a later analysis, false discovery rates were estimated by permuting HLA or CMV assignments 20 times. In a later analysis, co-occurring TCRs were grouped with DBSCAN, and TCRdist sequence similarity was added when clustering was performed within HLA-allele-positive subsets. Repertoires with fewer than 30,000 or more than 120,000 public chains, plus five repertoires with anomalous nucleotide sharing, were excluded from co-occurrence clustering. The immuneACCESS repertoire file appears here via TCRdb, limited to in-frame rearrangements. These files lack a portion of the clones; in checked studies, under half of the deficit traces to unresolved V genes, and the cause of the others is not known. The DNA gave D and trimming, while V, J and clone size come from that table. This sample gives under 200,000 clones in total; about four fifths of them show up just once. The ten most abundant clones make up around 14% of the sample.

Rearrangement joined TRBV29-1 to TRBJ2-5, with 9 bases matching TRBD1. This receptor was obtained from a woman aged 50 to 60 in good health and CMV-seronegative. The sequenced sample was PBMCs. The nucleotides read TGCAGCTACCGGGGGGACAGGGTAGGGGAGACCCAGTACTTC. The encoded protein is CSYRGDRVGETQYF.